The rows below give T cell receptor beta chains drawn from one sample of a study of technical replicates of blood from a handful of donors. Sequenced by immunoSEQ multiplex PCR; TCRdb stores in-frame clones only, minus some. The table lists 60,000 to 70,000 clones, more than 95% of them singletons, with under 0.2% in the top ten. Sequenced: T cells isolated from PBMCs. These receptors all come from a human donor in good health. Each CDR3 is given with its conserved first and last residue. D genes are given only for firm matches. Clone size is not always given. Where it is, it says once, few, many or a class for expanded clones.

TRBJ2-1	.	17	TRBD2	TRBV11-2	TGTGCCAGCAGCATATGGGCCTCCAGCGGGAGTTACAATGAGCAGTTCTTC	CASSIWASSGSYNEQFF
TRBJ2-1	.	14	TRBD1	TRBV6-1	TGTGCCAGCACCACGGGACAGGTCGGGAATGAGCAGTTCTTC	CASTTGQVGNEQFF
TRBJ2-7	.	14	.	TRBV28	TGTGCCATCTGTAGTTTTGGACAGCCTTACGAGCAGTACTTC	CAICSFGQPYEQYF
TRBJ2-7	once	14	TRBD1	TRBV10-2	TGCGCCAGCAGTTGGACAGGAAATTCCTACGAGCAGTACTTC	CASSWTGNSYEQYF
TRBJ1-1	.	16	.	TRBV28	TGTGCCAGCACCCAACCTGGACCGGGGAGTAACACTGAAGCTTTCTTT	CASTQPGPGSNTEAFF
TRBJ2-3	.	20	TRBD2	TRBV5-4	TGTGCCAGCAGCCCCGTGCTGACTGCGCTAGCGGGGGGGCAAACGGATACGCAGTATTTT	CASSPVLTALAGGQTDTQYF
TRBJ1-2	.	15	TRBD1	TRBV4-1	TGCGCCAGCAGCCAGGCGGACAGGGATCACTATGGCTACACCTTC	CASSQADRDHYGYTF
TRBJ2-7	.	12	.	TRBV2	TGTGCCAGCAGTGGTGTTACCTACGAGCAGTACTTC	CASSGVTYEQYF
TRBJ1-2	.	14	TRBD1	TRBV15	TGTGCCACCCTTGGGACAGATCCTAACTATGGCTACACCTTC	CATLGTDPNYGYTF
TRBJ2-7	.	12	.	TRBV27	TGTGCCAGCAGAACCGGGGATAGCGAGCAGTACTTC	CASRTGDSEQYF
TRBJ1-6	.	15	TRBD1	TRBV12-5	TGTGCTAGTGGTATGCTACAGGGGGGGGATTCACCCCTCCACTTT	CASGMLQGGDSPLHF
TRBJ2-7	.	14	.	TRBV5-8	TGTGCCAGCAGCTTGGGGGGCCCCTCCTACGAGCAGTACTTC	CASSLGGPSYEQYF